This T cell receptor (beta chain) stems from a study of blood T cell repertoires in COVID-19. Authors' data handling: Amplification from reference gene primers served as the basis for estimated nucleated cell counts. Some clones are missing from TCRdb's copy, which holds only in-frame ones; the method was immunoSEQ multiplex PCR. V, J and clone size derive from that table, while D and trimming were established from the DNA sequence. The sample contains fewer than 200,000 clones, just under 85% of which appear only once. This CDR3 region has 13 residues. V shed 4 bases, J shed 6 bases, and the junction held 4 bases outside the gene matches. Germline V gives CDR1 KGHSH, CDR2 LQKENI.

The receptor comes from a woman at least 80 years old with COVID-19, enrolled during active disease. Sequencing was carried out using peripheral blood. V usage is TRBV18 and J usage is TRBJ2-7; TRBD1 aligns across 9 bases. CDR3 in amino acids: CASSLDRGVEQYF. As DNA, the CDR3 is TGTGCCAGCTCACTGGACAGGGGCGTCGAGCAGTACTTC.